These 9 T cell receptor beta chains share one sample of origin, sequenced in a study of Graves' ophthalmopathy and Graves' hyperthyroidism. RNA transcripts provided the template for amplifying TCR beta CDR3 regions. After a first-round RT-PCR with HTBI primers, a second-round multiplex PCR was run. TCRdb analysed the multiplex PCR reads with MiXCR anew, one entry per CDR3 protein. The sample contains over a million distinct CDR3 sequences, less than 45% of which appear only once. The material sequenced was peripheral blood or thyroid tissue (not recorded which). The source is an adult man with Graves' hyperthyroidism.

With regard to this clonotype: Possible read error: a much larger clone is one base away. The chain carries TRBV7-9 and TRBJ2-7; the D gene is possibly TRBD1 (5 bases). The CDR3 covers 15 residues. Looked up from germline, CDR1 is SEHNR and CDR2 is FQNEAQ (reference sequence). CDR3 loop: CASSARRVGSYGQYF. As DNA, the CDR3 is TGTGCCAGCAGCGCCCGCAGGGTAGGCTCCTACGGGCAGTACTTC.

The chain links TRBV6-5 to TRBJ2-7; weak D call: TRBD2 (5 bases). The CDR3 extends over 12 amino acids. Trimming took 6 bases from V and 6 from J, leaving 12 bases between them. CDR1 is MNHEY, CDR2 SVGAGI, per germline. CDR3 coding DNA: TGTGCCAGCAGGGGGAGAACGGGCGAGCAGTACTTC. This sequence encodes CASRGRTGEQYF.

In DNA form, the CDR3 reads TGCAGTGCTAGATCTGAGGCCCGACGGGAGAACACTGAAGCTTTCTTT. Its protein product is CSARSEARRENTEAFF. The chain links TRBV20-1 to TRBJ1-1; D gene unclear. The CDR3 covers 16 residues. CDR1 is DFQATT and CDR2 is SNEGSKA in the germline V gene (reference sequence). V lost 2 bases, J lost 1 base, and 17 bases lay in between.

The chain employs TRBV7-9 and TRBJ1-1, with a possible D match to TRBD1 (6 bases). The length of the CDR3 is 13 residues. Germline V lookup: CDR1 SEHNR, CDR2 FQNEAQ (reference sequence). Trimming shortened V by 7 bases and J by 1 base, and 10 bases separated the two germline ends. This CDR3 reads CASTGVENTEAFF. Here the CDR3 DNA reads TGTGCCAGCACAGGGGTGGAGAACACTGAAGCTTTCTTT.

The genes are TRBV10-3 and TRBJ2-2; no clear D. The germline gives CDR1 ENHRY, CDR2 SYGVKD. Trimming pared 6 bases from V and 2 bases from J, leaving 16 bases between. This CDR3 has 16 amino acids. The CDR3 reads CAISSGGSGNTGELFF. The CDR3 bases are TGTGCCATCAGCTCGGGCGGATCTGGAAACACCGGGGAGCTGTTTTTT.

This clonotype was picked up many times. The chain links TRBV29-1 to TRBJ1-2; D is unclear. Germline V gene lookup returns CDR1 SQVTM and CDR2 ANQGSEA. The ends were cut back, 3 bases at V and 6 bases at J, with 17 bases in the middle. The CDR3 runs to 14 residues. The CDR3 DNA reads TGCAGCGTTGATCTTTCGGGCCATAGGGATGGCTACACCTTC. This translates into CSVDLSGHRDGYTF.

This clonotype was observed a handful of times. The chain joins TRBV13 to TRBJ1-1; unclear D gene. CDR1 PRHDT and CDR2 FYEKMQ come from the germline V gene (reference sequence). Trimming shortened V by 6 bases and J by 4 bases, and 15 bases separated the two germline ends. The CDR3 spans 14 residues. CDR3 sequence (DNA): TGTGCCAGCAGGACCCTCGAGAGAAGCACTGAAGCTTTCTTT. Its translation: CASRTLERSTEAFF.

Concerning this clonotype itself: Given a much more abundant clone one base away, this may be a read error. This rearrangement joins TRBV19 to TRBJ1-1; 8 bases align to TRBD1. CDR3 length equals 16 residues. Trimming took 7 bases from V and 5 from J; bases not matched to a gene: 15. Germline CDR1 reads LNHDA; CDR2 reads SQIVND (reference sequence). In DNA, the CDR3 is TGTGCCAGTACCCAATCACGGGCAGGGGGCTGGACTGAAGCTTTCTTT. It translates to CASTQSRAGGWTEAFF. Variable domain in full (rest from reference TRBV19 and TRBJ1-1): DGGITQSPKYLFRKEGQNVTLSCEQNLNHDAMYWYRQDPGQGLRLIYYSQIVNDFQKGDIAEGYSVSREKKESFPLTVTSAQKNPTAFYLCASTQSRAGGWTEAFFGQGTRLTVV.

The chain combines TRBV29-1 with TRBJ1-2; D unclear. Germline V lookup: CDR1 SQVTM, CDR2 ANQGSEA. Trimming removed 4 bases from V and 7 bases from J, with 10 bases in between. The CDR3 consists of 11 residues. This CDR3 reads CSVAEVPGYTF. In DNA, the CDR3 is TGCAGCGTTGCGGAGGTCCCTGGCTACACCTTC.